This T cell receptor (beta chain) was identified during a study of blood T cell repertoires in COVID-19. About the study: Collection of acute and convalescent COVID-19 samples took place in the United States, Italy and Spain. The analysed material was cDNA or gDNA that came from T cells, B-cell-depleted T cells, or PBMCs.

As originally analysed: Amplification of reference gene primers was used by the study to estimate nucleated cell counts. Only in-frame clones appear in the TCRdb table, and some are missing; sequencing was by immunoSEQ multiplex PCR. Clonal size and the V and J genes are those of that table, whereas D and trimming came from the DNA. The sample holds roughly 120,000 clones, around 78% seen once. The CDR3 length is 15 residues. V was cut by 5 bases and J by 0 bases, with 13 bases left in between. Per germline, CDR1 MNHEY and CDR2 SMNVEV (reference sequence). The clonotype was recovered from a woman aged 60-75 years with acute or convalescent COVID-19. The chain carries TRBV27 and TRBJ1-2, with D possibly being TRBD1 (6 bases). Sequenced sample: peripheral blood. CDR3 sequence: CASSTGQTANYGYTF. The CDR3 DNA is TGTGCCAGCAGTACAGGACAGACCGCTAACTATGGCTACACCTTC.